The rows below give T cell receptor gamma chains drawn from one sample of a study of intestinal T cells in coeliac disease. TCRdb re-analyzed the multiplex PCR reads via CATT. Among about 670 gamma-chain clones listed, under 50% were seen once. The sequenced material came from a duodenal biopsy. The receptors were gathered from a human donor with celiac disease. Both conserved end residues are part of each CDR3. The order of the fields is V gene, J gene, CDR3 protein.

>TRGV11|TRGJP1
CACWIMHTTGWFKIF
>TRGV11|TRGJ1/TRGJ2
CACFTYYKKLF
>TRGV3|TRGJ1/TRGJ2
CADLGRSDYYKKLF
>TRGV3|TRGJ1/TRGJ2
CATWDSLFKFGYKKLF
>TRGV10|TRGJP1
CAAWTSKEGGWFKIF
>TRGV11|TRGJ1/TRGJ2
CAAGLGTCLIQQAQWYTTSSSLYKKLF
>TRGV2|TRGJ1/TRGJ2
CATWDGRIINKKLF
>TRGV5P|TRGJ1/TRGJ2
CATWGQAPNYYKKLF
>TRGV11|TRGJ1/TRGJ2
CACWIRHPSIFHYKKLF
>TRGV11|TRGJP2
CACWTPLDWIKTF
>TRGV10|TRGJ1/TRGJ2
CAAWGPLIGGLNYYKKLF
>TRGV11|TRGJ1/TRGJ2
CACWIRHVPNPAAQWYTTSSSLYKKLF
>TRGV8|TRGJ1/TRGJ2
CATWVSKKLF
>TRGV10|TRGJ1/TRGJ2
CAAWVVGTNYYKKLF
>TRGV2|TRGJ1/TRGJ2
CATWGRASYKKLF
>TRGV8|TRGJ1/TRGJ2
CAPGIAPNYKKLF
>TRGV3|TRGJ1/TRGJ2
CATWDRLIIKKLF
>TRGV9|TRGJ1/TRGJ2
CALWEVHYYKKLF
>TRGV10|TRGJ1/TRGJ2
CAAWDCYYKKLF
>TRGV3|TRGJP2
CATGTGERWIKTF
>TRGV11|TRGJ1/TRGJ2
CACWIRHVPNQTAQWYTTSSSLYKKLF
>TRGV9|TRGJ1/TRGJ2
CALWEVSGKLF
>TRGV11|TRGJP1
CAVLDRRDTTGWFKIF
>TRGV3|TRGJ1/TRGJ2
CATWDMTYYKKLF
>TRGV9|TRGJ1/TRGJ2
CALWAGAPPEKLF
>TRGV10|TRGJ1/TRGJ2
CAAWDKSRTYYKKLF